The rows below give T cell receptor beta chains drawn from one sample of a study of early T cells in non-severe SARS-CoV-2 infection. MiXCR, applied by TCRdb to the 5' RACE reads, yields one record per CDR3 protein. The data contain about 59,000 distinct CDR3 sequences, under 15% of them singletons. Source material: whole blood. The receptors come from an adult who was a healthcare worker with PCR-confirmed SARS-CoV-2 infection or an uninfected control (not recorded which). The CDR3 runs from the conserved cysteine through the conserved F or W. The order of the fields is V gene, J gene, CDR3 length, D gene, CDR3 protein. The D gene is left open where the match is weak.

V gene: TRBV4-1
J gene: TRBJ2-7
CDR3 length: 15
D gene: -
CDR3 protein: CASSHGLLSNYEQYF

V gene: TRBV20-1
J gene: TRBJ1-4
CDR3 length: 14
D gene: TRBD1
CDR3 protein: CSASRGTGGEKLFF

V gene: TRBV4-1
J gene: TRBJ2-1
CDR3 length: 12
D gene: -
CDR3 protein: CASSHWGNEQFF

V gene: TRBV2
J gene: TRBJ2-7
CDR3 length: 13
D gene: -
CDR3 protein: CASRAGSHYEQYF

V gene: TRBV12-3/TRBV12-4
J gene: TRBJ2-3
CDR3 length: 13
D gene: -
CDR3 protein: CASTSTSTDTQYF

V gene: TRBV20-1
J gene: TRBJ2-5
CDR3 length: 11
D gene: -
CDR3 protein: CSAQRKETQYF

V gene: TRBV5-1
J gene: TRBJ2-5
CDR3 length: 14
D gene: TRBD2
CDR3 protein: CASSTSSGAETQYF

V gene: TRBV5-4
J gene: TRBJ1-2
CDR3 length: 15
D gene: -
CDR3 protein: CASSPAGAGTYGYTF

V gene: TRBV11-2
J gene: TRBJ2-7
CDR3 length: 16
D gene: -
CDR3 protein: CASSFPGTRNILEQYF

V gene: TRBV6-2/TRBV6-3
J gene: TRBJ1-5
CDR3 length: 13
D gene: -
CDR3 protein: CASRYRVNQPQHF

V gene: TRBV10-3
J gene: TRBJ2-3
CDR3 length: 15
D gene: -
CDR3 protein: CAIRGGGLGADTQYF

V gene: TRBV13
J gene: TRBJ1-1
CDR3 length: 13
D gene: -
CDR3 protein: CASSSSRITEAFF

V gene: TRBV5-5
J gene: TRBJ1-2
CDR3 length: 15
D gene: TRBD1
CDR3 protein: CASSLGTGGFYGYTF

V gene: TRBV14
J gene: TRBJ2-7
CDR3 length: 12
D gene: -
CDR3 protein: CASSRYTEWQYF

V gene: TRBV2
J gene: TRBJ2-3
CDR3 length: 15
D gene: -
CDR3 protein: CASTRMRTGSDTQYF

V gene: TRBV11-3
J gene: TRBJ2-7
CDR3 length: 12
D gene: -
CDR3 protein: CASSPRTEEQYF

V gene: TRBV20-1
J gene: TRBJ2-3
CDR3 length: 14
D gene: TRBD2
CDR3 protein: CSADPGLGTDTQYF

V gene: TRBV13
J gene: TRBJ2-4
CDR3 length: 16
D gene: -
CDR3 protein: CASRRGGALAKNIQYF

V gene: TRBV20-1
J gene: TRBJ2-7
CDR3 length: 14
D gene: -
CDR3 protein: CSARSHGTSYEQYF

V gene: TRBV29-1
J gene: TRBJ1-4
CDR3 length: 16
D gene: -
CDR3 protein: CSVEVWDTATNEKLFF